One TCR beta chain is described in this entry. Its antigen is currently unknown. At one boundary the junction diverges from the germline segment, which might be a read error. A modified ARM-PCR protocol with three rounds of nested PCR amplified TCRbeta. MiXCR, applied by TCRdb to the multiplex PCR reads, yields one record per CDR3 protein. The profile covers tens of thousands of distinct CDR3 sequences, with around 64% appearing a single time and about 16% taken by the ten largest. The data were taken from a study of tumor and adjacent non-tumor tissue in lung cancer. RNA was extracted from bulk tissue without any cell sorting. Notes on the study in general: Tumor tissue had significantly higher TCR diversity than normal lung.

This CDR3 has 16 residues. V is TRBV12-3 or TRBV12-4 and J is TRBJ1-1, with D perhaps TRBD1 (5 bases). This receptor was taken from a man between 60 and 75 years old with non-small cell lung cancer. Sequences were obtained from lung tumor tissue. Here the CDR3 DNA reads TGTGCCAGCAATTTCCGACGGGGACGGAAGAACACTGAAGCTATCTTT. It codes for CASNFRRGRKNTEAIF.